Listed below are T cell receptor beta chains from one sample, sequenced in a study of T cell responses to AZD1222 COVID-19 vaccine. Assay: immunoSEQ multiplex PCR; the TCRdb copy retains only in-frame clones and omits some. The sample lists over 65,000 clones; 85% to 90% were seen once. Sequencing used peripheral blood, obtained on day 0 of AZD1222 vaccination. The receptors originated from an adult in good health. Both conserved end residues are part of each CDR3. The D gene is left open where the match is weak. Clone size appears in some rows only: once, few, many, or a class for an expanded clone.

J	D	size	V	CDR3	DNA
TRBJ1-4	-	-	TRBV19	CASSYQQATNEKLFF	TGTGCCAGTAGTTATCAACAGGCAACTAATGAAAAACTGTTTTTT
TRBJ1-1	-	-	TRBV12-3/TRBV12-4	CASSFGGDTEAFF	TGTGCCAGCAGTTTTGGTGGGGACACTGAAGCTTTCTTT
TRBJ2-6	-	-	TRBV12-3/TRBV12-4	CASSYSGANVLTF	TGTGCCAGCAGCTACTCCGGGGCCAACGTCCTGACTTTC
TRBJ1-1	-	once	TRBV4-3	CASSQERGGRRTEAFF	TGCGCCAGCAGCCAAGAGAGGGGGGGGCGCCGCACTGAAGCTTTCTTT
TRBJ2-5	TRBD1	-	TRBV7-9	CASSPKDRGETQYF	TGTGCCAGCAGCCCAAAGGACAGGGGAGAGACCCAGTACTTC
TRBJ2-3	TRBD2	-	TRBV5-1	CASSLAGAGASTDTQYF	TGCGCCAGCAGCTTGGCCGGAGCGGGAGCTAGCACAGATACGCAGTATTTT
TRBJ1-1	-	-	TRBV18	CAGLGGRNTEAFF	TGTGCCGGATTGGGAGGGAGGAACACTGAAGCTTTCTTT
TRBJ1-1	-	-	TRBV6-1	CASSEGSFLYGAFF	TGTGCCAGCAGTGAAGGGTCGTTCTTGTACGGAGCTTTCTTT
TRBJ2-2	TRBD2	-	TRBV5-1	CASSTAGGFQGELFF	TGCGCCAGCAGCACAGCGGGGGGATTCCAAGGGGAGCTGTTTTTT
TRBJ1-1	TRBD1	-	TRBV7-8	CASSLTIGTVNTEAFF	TGTGCCAGCAGCTTAACCATCGGGACAGTGAACACTGAAGCTTTCTTT
TRBJ1-1	TRBD1	-	TRBV27	CASRTRQGRELEAFF	TGTGCCAGTCGAACTCGACAGGGACGGGAGCTTGAAGCTTTCTTT
TRBJ2-1	-	once	TRBV12-3/TRBV12-4	CASSFDSYNEQFF	TGTGCCAGCAGTTTTGACAGTTACAATGAGCAGTTCTTC
TRBJ1-5	TRBD1	-	TRBV4-1	CASSHGNLQGLYQPQHF	TGCGCCAGCAGCCATGGGAATTTACAGGGGCTGTATCAGCCCCAGCATTTT
TRBJ1-2	-	-	TRBV27	CASSLQGGSGGYTF	TGTGCCAGCAGTTTACAGGGTGGTAGTGGTGGCTACACCTTC
TRBJ1-1	-	-	TRBV19	CASKLELNTEAFF	TGTGCCAGTAAGTTAGAATTGAACACTGAAGCTTTCTTT
TRBJ1-1	-	-	TRBV14	CASSYLGGTEAFF	TGTGCCAGCAGCTATTTAGGGGGCACTGAAGCTTTCTTT
TRBJ1-5	-	-	TRBV19	CASSHGAQPQHF	TGTGCCAGTAGTCATGGGGCTCAGCCCCAGCATTTT
TRBJ1-2	-	-	TRBV7-9	CASNNRGGYTF	TGTGCCAGCAACAACCGGGGGGGCTACACCTTC
TRBJ1-2	-	-	TRBV2	CAIYYRGRGYTF	TGTGCCATATATTACAGAGGCCGTGGCTACACCTTC
TRBJ1-2	-	-	TRBV6-6	CASSYEDYGYTF	TGTGCCAGCAGTTACGAGGACTATGGCTACACCTTC
TRBJ2-7	-	-	TRBV5-1	CASSLSGVFAYEQYF	TGCGCCAGCAGCTTGTCAGGGGTTTTCGCCTACGAGCAGTACTTC
TRBJ1-1	TRBD1	-	TRBV5-6	CASSTGQAVEAFF	TGTGCCAGCAGCACAGGACAGGCCGTTGAAGCTTTCTTT
TRBJ1-4	TRBD1	once	TRBV4-2	CASSQPRGEKLFF	TGTGCCAGCAGCCAACCCAGGGGGGAAAAACTGTTTTTT
TRBJ2-1	-	-	TRBV12-3/TRBV12-4	CASSLTRNNEQFF	TGTGCCAGCAGTTTGACACGTAACAATGAGCAGTTCTTC
TRBJ1-2	-	once	TRBV11-2	CASSLDGLGTGGYGYTF	TGTGCCAGCAGCTTAGACGGTCTTGGTACAGGTGGCTATGGCTACACCTTC
TRBJ1-2	TRBD1	-	TRBV24-1	CATSDSRTGGTDGYTF	TGTGCCACCAGTGATTCCCGGACAGGGGGCACGGATGGCTACACCTTC
TRBJ2-1	-	-	TRBV9	CASSPRTRFYNEQFF	TGTGCCAGCAGCCCGAGGACTCGATTCTACAATGAGCAGTTCTTC
TRBJ1-1	-	-	TRBV30	CAWSVTVNTEAFF	TGTGCCTGGAGTGTAACGGTGAACACTGAAGCTTTCTTT
TRBJ2-7	-	-	TRBV27	CASSEGLYSLEQYF	TGTGCCAGCAGTGAGGGGCTTTACTCTCTCGAGCAGTACTTC
TRBJ2-5	-	-	TRBV30	CAWSPMVETQYF	TGTGCCTGGAGTCCTATGGTGGAGACCCAGTACTTC
TRBJ2-3	TRBD1	-	TRBV15	CATSRETGDPDTQYF	TGTGCCACCAGCAGAGAGACAGGGGATCCAGATACGCAGTATTTT
TRBJ1-2	-	once	TRBV30	CAWSVGRNYGYTF	TGTGCCTGGAGTGTGGGCAGAAACTATGGCTACACCTTC
TRBJ1-1	-	-	TRBV19	CASSILRADEAFF	TGTGCCAGTAGTATATTAAGGGCGGATGAAGCTTTCTTT
TRBJ2-2	-	-	TRBV29-1	CSVSSGTRQSGTGELFF	TGCAGCGTTTCCTCTGGGACCCGACAAAGTGGCACCGGGGAGCTGTTTTTT
TRBJ1-2	-	-	TRBV5-8	CASSLDTYLDRPRGGYTF	TGTGCCAGCAGCTTGGATACGTACCTTGATCGACCTAGGGGTGGCTACACCTTC
TRBJ2-7	-	-	TRBV30	CAWGGAPYEQYF	TGTGCCTGGGGGGGGGCCCCCTACGAGCAGTACTTC
TRBJ2-2	-	once	TRBV28	CASSWEPNTGELFF	TGTGCCAGCAGTTGGGAGCCGAACACCGGGGAGCTGTTTTTT
TRBJ2-1	-	-	TRBV11-2	CASSLVSLEASGQNNEQFF	TGTGCCAGCAGCTTAGTCTCCTTGGAGGCTTCGGGCCAAAACAATGAGCAGTTCTTC
TRBJ1-5	TRBD1	-	TRBV7-8	CASSSTDREVGQPQHF	TGTGCCAGCAGCTCGACCGACAGGGAGGTGGGTCAGCCCCAGCATTTT
TRBJ1-1	-	-	TRBV6-5	CASRPRSNTEAFF	TGTGCCAGCAGACCCAGGTCGAACACTGAAGCTTTCTTT
TRBJ1-5	-	-	TRBV29-1	CSVADSNSHQPQHF	TGCAGCGTTGCGGACAGTAATAGCCATCAGCCCCAGCATTTT
TRBJ2-3	TRBD2	-	TRBV7-9	CASSRTSGPSTDTQYF	TGTGCCAGCAGCCGGACTAGCGGGCCTAGCACAGATACGCAGTATTTT
TRBJ1-1	TRBD1	-	TRBV18	CASSPGQGGNTEAFF	TGTGCCAGCTCACCGGGACAGGGGGGGAACACTGAAGCTTTCTTT
TRBJ1-5	-	-	TRBV30	CAWNDGVSNNQPQHF	TGTGCCTGGAATGACGGGGTCTCGAACAATCAGCCCCAGCATTTT
TRBJ2-2	-	-	TRBV9	CASSPSGVVAAGELFF	TGTGCCAGCAGCCCCTCGGGGGTGGTAGCGGCCGGGGAGCTGTTTTTT
TRBJ1-3	-	-	TRBV18	CASSVPGPSGNTIYF	TGTGCCAGCTCGGTTCCGGGACCGAGTGGAAACACCATATATTTT
TRBJ2-2	-	-	TRBV28	CASSSGEAGSTGELFF	TGTGCCAGCAGTTCTGGTGAGGCAGGATCGACCGGGGAGCTGTTTTTT